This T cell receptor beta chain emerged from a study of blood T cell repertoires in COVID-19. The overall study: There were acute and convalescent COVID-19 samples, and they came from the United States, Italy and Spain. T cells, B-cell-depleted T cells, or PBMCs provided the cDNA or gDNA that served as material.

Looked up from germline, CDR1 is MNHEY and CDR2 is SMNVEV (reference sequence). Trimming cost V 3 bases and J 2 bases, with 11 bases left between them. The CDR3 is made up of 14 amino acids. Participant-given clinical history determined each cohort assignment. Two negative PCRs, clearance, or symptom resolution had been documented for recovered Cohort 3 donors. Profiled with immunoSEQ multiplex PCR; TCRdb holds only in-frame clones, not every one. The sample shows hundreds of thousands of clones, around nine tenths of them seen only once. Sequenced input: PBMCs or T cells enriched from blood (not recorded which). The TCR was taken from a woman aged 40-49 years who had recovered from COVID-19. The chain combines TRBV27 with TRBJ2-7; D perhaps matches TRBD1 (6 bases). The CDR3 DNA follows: TGTGCCAGCAGTTTTCAGACAGGACCCTACGAGCAGTACTTC. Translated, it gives CASSFQTGPYEQYF.